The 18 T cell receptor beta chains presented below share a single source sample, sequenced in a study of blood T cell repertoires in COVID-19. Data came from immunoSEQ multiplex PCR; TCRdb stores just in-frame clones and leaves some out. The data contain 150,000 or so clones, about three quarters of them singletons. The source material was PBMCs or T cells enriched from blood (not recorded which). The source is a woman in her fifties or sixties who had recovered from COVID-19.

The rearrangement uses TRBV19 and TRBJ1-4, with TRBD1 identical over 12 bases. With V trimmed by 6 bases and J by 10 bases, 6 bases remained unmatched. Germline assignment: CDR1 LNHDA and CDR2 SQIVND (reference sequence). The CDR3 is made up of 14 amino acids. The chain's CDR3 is CASRSGQGARKLFF. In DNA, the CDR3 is TGTGCCAGTAGATCGGGACAGGGGGCTCGAAAACTGTTTTTT.

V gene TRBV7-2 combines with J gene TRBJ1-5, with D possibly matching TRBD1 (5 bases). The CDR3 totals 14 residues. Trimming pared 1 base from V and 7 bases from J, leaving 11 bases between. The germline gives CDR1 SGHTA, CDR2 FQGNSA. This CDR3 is CASSLDGGLQPQHF. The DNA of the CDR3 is TGTGCCAGCAGCTTAGATGGGGGGTTACAGCCCCAGCATTTT.

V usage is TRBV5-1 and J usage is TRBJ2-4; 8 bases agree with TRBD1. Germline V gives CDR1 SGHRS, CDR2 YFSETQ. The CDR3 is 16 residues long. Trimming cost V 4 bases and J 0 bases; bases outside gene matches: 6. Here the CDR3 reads CASSPPGQEAKNIQYF. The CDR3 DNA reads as TGCGCCAGCAGCCCACCGGGACAGGAAGCCAAAAACATTCAGTACTTC.

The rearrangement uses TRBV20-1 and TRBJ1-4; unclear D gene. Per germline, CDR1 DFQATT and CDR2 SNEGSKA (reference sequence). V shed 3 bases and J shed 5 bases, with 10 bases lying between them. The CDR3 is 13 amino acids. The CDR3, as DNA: TGCAGTGCTAGTAAGGACTCCAATGAAAAACTGTTTTTT. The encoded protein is CSASKDSNEKLFF.

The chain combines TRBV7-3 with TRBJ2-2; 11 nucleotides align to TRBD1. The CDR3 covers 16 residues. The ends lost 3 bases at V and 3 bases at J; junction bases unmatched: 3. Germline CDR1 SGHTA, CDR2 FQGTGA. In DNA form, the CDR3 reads TGTGCCAGCAGCTTTCGGACAGGGGGCGACACCGGGGAGCTGTTTTTT. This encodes CASSFRTGGDTGELFF. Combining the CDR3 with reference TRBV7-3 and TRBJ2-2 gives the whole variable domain GAGVSQTPSNKVTEKGKYVELRCDPISGHTALYWYRQSLGQGPEFLIYFQGTGAADDSGLPNDRFFAVRPEGSVSTLKIQRTERGDSAVYLCASSFRTGGDTGELFFGEGSRLTVL.

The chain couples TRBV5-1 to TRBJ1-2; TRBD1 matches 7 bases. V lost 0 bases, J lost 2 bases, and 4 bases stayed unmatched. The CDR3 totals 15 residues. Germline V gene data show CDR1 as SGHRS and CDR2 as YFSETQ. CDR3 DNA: TGCGCCAGCAGCTTGGGAACAGGGGTAAACTATGGCTACACCTTC. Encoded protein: CASSLGTGVNYGYTF.

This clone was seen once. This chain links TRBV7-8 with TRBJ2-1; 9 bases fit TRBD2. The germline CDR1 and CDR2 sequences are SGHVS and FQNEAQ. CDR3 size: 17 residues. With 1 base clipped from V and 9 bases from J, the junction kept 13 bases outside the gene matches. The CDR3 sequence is CASSLVPWAGGPGEQFF. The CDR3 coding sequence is TGTGCCAGCAGCTTAGTCCCCTGGGCGGGAGGGCCGGGTGAGCAGTTCTTC.

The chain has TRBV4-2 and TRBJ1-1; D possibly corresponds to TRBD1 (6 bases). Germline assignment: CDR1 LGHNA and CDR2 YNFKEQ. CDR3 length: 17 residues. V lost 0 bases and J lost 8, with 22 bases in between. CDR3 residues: CASSQDRGGPRGVEAFF. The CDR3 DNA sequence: TGTGCCAGCAGCCAAGATAGGGGGGGCCCGAGAGGGGTCGAAGCTTTCTTT.

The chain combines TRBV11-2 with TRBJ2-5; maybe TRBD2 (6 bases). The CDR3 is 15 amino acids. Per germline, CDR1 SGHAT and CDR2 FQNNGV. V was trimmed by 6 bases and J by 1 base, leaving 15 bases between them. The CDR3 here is CASRRDSLIQETQYF. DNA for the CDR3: TGTGCCAGCAGGCGGGACTCGCTCATCCAAGAGACCCAGTACTTC.

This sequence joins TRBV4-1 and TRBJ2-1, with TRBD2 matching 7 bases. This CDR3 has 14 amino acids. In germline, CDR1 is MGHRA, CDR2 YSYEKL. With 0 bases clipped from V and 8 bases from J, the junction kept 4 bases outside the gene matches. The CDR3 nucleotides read TGCGCCAGCAGCCAAGAAAAAGGGAGGGATGAGCAGTTCTTC. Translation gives CASSQEKGRDEQFF.

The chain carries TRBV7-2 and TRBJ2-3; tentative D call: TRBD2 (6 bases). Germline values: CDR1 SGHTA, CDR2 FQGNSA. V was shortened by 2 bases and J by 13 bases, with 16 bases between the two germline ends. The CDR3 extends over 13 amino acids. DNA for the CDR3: TGTGCCAGCAGCTTAAGGCCGGGGGAAAGGGAGTATTTT. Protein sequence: CASSLRPGEREYF.

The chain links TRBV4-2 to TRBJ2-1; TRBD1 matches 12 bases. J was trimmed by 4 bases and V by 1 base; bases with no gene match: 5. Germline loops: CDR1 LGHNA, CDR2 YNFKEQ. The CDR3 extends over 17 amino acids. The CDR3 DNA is TGTGCCAGCAGCCAAGGGGGGGACAGGGGGCTATACAATGAGCAGTTCTTC. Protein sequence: CASSQGGDRGLYNEQFF.

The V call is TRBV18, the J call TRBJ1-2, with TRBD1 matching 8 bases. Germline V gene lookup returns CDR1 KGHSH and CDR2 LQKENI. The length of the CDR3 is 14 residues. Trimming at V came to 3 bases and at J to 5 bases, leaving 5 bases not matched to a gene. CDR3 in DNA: TGTGCCAGCTCACCCTCGACAGGGGCATATGGCTACACCTTC. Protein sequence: CASSPSTGAYGYTF. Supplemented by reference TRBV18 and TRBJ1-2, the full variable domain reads NAGVMQNPRHLVRRRGQEARLRCSPMKGHSHVYWYRQLPEEGLKFMVYLQKENIIDESGMPKERFSAEFPKEGPSILRIQQVVRGDSAAYFCASSPSTGAYGYTFGSGTRLTVV.

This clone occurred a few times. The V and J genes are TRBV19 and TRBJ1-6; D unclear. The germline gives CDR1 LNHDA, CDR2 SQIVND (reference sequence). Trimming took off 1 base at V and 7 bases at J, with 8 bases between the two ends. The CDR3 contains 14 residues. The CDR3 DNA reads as TGTGCCAGTAGTATAGGTCCGGGGAATTCACCCCTCCACTTT. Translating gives CASSIGPGNSPLHF.

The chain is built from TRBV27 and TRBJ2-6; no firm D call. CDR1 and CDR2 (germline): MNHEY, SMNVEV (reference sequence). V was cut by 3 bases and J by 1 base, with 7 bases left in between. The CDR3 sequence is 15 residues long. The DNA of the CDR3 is TGTGCCAGCAGTTTTGGGCTGTCTGGGGCCAACGTCCTGACTTTC. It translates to CASSFGLSGANVLTF. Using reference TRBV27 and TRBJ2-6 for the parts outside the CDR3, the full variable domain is EAQVTQNPRYLITVTGKKLTVTCSQNMNHEYMSWYRQDPGLGLRQIYYSMNVEVTDKGDVPEGYKVSRKEKRNFPLILESPSPNQTSLYFCASSFGLSGANVLTFGAGSRLTVL.

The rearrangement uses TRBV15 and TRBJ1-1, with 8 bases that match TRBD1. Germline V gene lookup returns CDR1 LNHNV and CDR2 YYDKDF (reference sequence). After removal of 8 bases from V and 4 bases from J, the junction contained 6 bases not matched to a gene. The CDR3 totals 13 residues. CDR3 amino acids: CATSNTGGTEAFF. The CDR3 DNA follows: TGTGCCACCTCCAATACAGGGGGCACTGAAGCTTTCTTT.

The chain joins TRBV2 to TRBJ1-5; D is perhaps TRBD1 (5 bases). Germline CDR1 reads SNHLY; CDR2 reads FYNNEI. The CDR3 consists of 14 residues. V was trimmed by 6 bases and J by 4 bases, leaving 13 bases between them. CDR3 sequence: CASSPDSPNQPQHF. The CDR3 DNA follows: TGTGCCAGCAGCCCTGACAGTCCTAATCAGCCCCAGCATTTT.

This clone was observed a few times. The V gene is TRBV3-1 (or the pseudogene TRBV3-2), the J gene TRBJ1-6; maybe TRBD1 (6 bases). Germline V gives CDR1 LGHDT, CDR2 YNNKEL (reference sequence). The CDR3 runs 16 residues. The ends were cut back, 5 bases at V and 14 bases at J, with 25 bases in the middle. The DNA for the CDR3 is TGTGCCAGCAGCGGTCACCCTACAGGGCACCCCCTGGCCCTCCACTTT. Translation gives CASSGHPTGHPLALHF.